The clone carrying this T cell receptor (beta chain) was found many times. RNA transcripts served as template for amplifying TCR beta CDR3 sequences. The workflow started with a first-round RT-PCR run with HTBI primers and then moved on to a second-round multiplex PCR. TCRdb processed the multiplex PCR reads anew with MiXCR; each CDR3 protein has one entry. The profile covers roughly 420,000 distinct CDR3 sequences, with roughly 21% appearing a single time and 2.5% to 3.5% taken by the ten largest. The data belong to a study of Graves' ophthalmopathy and Graves' hyperthyroidism. Stable hyperthyroidism referred to disease that showed no ophthalmopathy within 18 months of follow-up. The V end was cut by 1 base, the J end by 3 bases, with 13 bases between. This CDR3 contains 15 residues. Per the germline V gene, CDR1 is MNHNS and CDR2 is SASEGT.

This clonotype originated in a woman between 18 and 30 years old with stable Graves' hyperthyroidism. The chain uses TRBV6-1 and TRBJ2-7; perhaps TRBD2 as D (6 bases). The sample was peripheral blood. CDR3 DNA: TGTGCCAGCAGTGAAGTAATCAGGACTAACTACGAGCAGTACTTC. It specifies CASSEVIRTNYEQYF.